A single sample gave rise to the 7 T cell receptor beta chains below, sequenced in a study of blood T cell repertoires in COVID-19. The assay was immunoSEQ multiplex PCR, and TCRdb's table has in-frame clones only and misses some. The sample lists about 39,000 clones, 85% to 90% occurring once. What was sequenced was peripheral blood. The receptors were gathered from a middle-aged man with active or convalescent COVID-19.

The J gene is TRBJ2-1, the V gene TRBV29-1; D may be TRBD2 (6 bases). Germline loops: CDR1 SQVTM, CDR2 ANQGSEA. V lost 7 bases to trimming and J lost 7 bases, with 17 bases between them. This CDR3 is built from 13 residues. CDR3 nucleotides: TGCAGCGGCTGTAGTTCCGGGAGAAATGAGCAGTTCTTC. It is translated as CSGCSSGRNEQFF.

This chain uses TRBV20-1 with TRBJ1-1; D is unclear. Germline values: CDR1 DFQATT, CDR2 SNEGSKA (reference sequence). Trimming took 3 bases from V and 7 from J, leaving 9 bases between them. CDR3 length: 11 amino acids. Here the CDR3 reads CSARERDEAFF. In DNA form, the CDR3 reads TGCAGTGCTAGGGAGCGGGATGAAGCTTTCTTT.

The chain recombines TRBV27 with TRBJ2-5, with D possibly TRBD2 on 6 matching bases. The CDR3 totals 13 residues. V lost 4 bases and J 5 bases, leaving 11 bases between the germline ends. Per the germline V gene, CDR1 is MNHEY and CDR2 is SMNVEV (reference sequence). The CDR3 region is CASSSEGHETQYF. As DNA, the CDR3 is TGTGCCAGCAGTTCGGAGGGCCACGAGACCCAGTACTTC.

The chain recombines TRBV3-1 (or the pseudogene TRBV3-2) with TRBJ2-2; 7 bases are shared with TRBD1. The germline V gene has CDR1 LGHDT and CDR2 YNNKEL (reference sequence). The CDR3 length is 16 residues. V was clipped by 4 bases and J by 7 bases; unmatched bases: 12. DNA of the CDR3: TGTGCCAGCAGCCCCCCGGCAGACAGGGAGAACGGGGAGCTGTTTTTT. This sequence encodes CASSPPADRENGELFF.

V usage is TRBV14 and J usage is TRBJ1-5, with 7 bases matching TRBD1. J lost 2 bases, V lost 0 bases, and 22 bases had no gene match. Germline lookup yields CDR1 SGHDN and CDR2 FVKESK. The CDR3 runs to 22 residues. The CDR3 DNA sequence: TGTGCCAGCAGCCAAGATGATGGCTGGGGTCGGAGGGGGCGGAGGGGCAATCAGCCCCAGCATTTT. This translates into CASSQDDGWGRRGRRGNQPQHF.

The chain links TRBV27 to TRBJ2-1; 11 nucleotides line up with TRBD2. Germline CDR1 and CDR2: MNHEY and SMNVEV (reference sequence). The CDR3 is 18 residues long. V shed 2 bases, J shed 0 bases, and the junction held 6 bases outside the gene matches. The CDR3 DNA is TGTGCCAGCAGTTTAAGGGCTAGCGGGGGGATCTCCTACAATGAGCAGTTCTTC. Amino acids: CASSLRASGGISYNEQFF.

The CDR3 reads CASSLTQGGVGELFF. Here the CDR3 DNA reads TGTGCCAGCAGCTTAACCCAGGGAGGGGTCGGGGAGCTGTTTTTT. The chain couples TRBV7-3 to TRBJ2-2; 7 bases line up with TRBD2. The CDR3 is made up of 15 amino acids. Germline trimming cut 0 bases from V and 7 bases from J; bases unmatched to any gene: 5. CDR1 and CDR2 (germline): SGHTA, FQGTGA.